The 23 T cell receptor beta chains presented below share a single source sample, sequenced in a study of T-cell reconstitution after alpha-beta-depleted transplantation in children. Preparation of the TCRbeta library involved a method that used unique molecular identifiers. TCRdb used MiXCR to reprocess the PCR reads, holding one entry per CDR3 protein. The sample shows about 400,000 distinct CDR3 sequences, around 20% of them seen only once. Sample: PBMCs from the stem cell graft donor, taken from the stem cell graft. Source of these receptors: a human donor who donated a stem cell graft to a child with acute myeloid leukemia.

J is TRBJ2-3 and V is TRBV21-1; the table names TRBD1, a call not compared with the DNA. TRBV21-1 is classified as a pseudogene. This CDR3 has 14 amino acids. The CDR3 loop reads CASSKRGGPDTQYF. CDR3 DNA: TGTGCCAGCAGCAAAAGGGGAGGCCCAGATACGCAGTATTTT.

V is TRBV6-5 and J is TRBJ2-1; unclear D gene. V gave up 5 bases and J gave up 8 bases, with 7 bases separating them. CDR3 size: 11 residues. Germline-derived CDR1 and CDR2 are MNHEY and SVGAGI. The CDR3 here is CASSRLDEQFF. The DNA for the CDR3 is TGTGCCAGCAGTCGACTTGATGAGCAGTTCTTC.

This clonotype was observed a handful of times. The CDR3 protein is CASSYSRKEYF. The CDR3 bases are TGTGCCAGCAGTTACTCCCGCAAAGAGTACTTC. The rearrangement links TRBV6-5 to TRBJ2-7; D not resolved. Between the trimmed V and J ends, which lost 0 bases and 11 bases, there was a span of 8 bases. CDR1 is MNHEY and CDR2 is SVGAGI in the germline V gene. The CDR3 is 11 residues long.

This clonotype was picked up many times. The rearrangement links TRBV7-9 to TRBJ1-1, with no clear D. Trimming took off 6 bases at V and 1 base at J, with 9 bases between the two ends. The CDR3 sequence is 13 residues long. The germline V gene encodes CDR1 SEHNR and CDR2 FQNEAQ (reference sequence). The CDR3 nucleotides are TGTGCCAGCAGTTTCGGCCCGAACACTGAAGCTTTCTTT. It yields the protein CASSFGPNTEAFF.

This clonotype turned up a few times. This chain uses TRBV20-1 with TRBJ2-3; 9 bases agree with TRBD2. V lost 5 bases, J lost 2 bases, and 11 bases stayed unmatched. This CDR3 region has 16 residues. Germline V gene lookup returns CDR1 DFQATT and CDR2 SNEGSKA (reference sequence). The CDR3 reads CSAPGLAGVYTDTQYF. The CDR3 DNA sequence: TGCAGTGCTCCCGGGTTAGCGGGAGTATACACAGATACGCAGTATTTT.

This clonotype was found a few times. This chain connects TRBV24-1 to TRBJ2-1, with 9 bases aligning to TRBD2. Germline CDR1 reads KGHDR; CDR2 reads SFDVKD. This CDR3 has 16 amino acids. CDR3 nucleotide sequence: TGTGCGATTAGCGGGAGTTCCCCAAGCTCCTACAATGAGCAGTTCTTC. It translates to CAISGSSPSSYNEQFF.

This clonotype occurred a few times. The CDR3 DNA reads TGCAGTGCTAGACCCCGACAGGGGCAAGAAAAACTGTTTTTT. Its translation is CSARPRQGQEKLFF. This chain joins TRBV20-1 and TRBJ1-4, with 8 bases fitting TRBD1. Trimming at V came to 2 bases and at J to 8 bases, leaving 7 bases not matched to a gene. The CDR3 is 14 residues long. CDR1 is DFQATT and CDR2 is SNEGSKA in the germline V gene (reference sequence).

There are a few counts of this clonotype. The V gene is TRBV20-1, the J gene TRBJ2-4; tentative D call: TRBD1 (5 bases). The CDR3 contains 15 residues. With 7 bases removed from V and 0 bases from J, the gap between germline ends came to 16 bases. Germline V gene lookup returns CDR1 DFQATT and CDR2 SNEGSKA (reference sequence). The CDR3 sequence: CSVSPGRLAKNIQYF. The CDR3, as DNA: TGCAGTGTTAGCCCAGGGCGACTAGCCAAAAACATTCAGTACTTC.

The DNA for the CDR3 is TGTGCCAGCCCCCGGACCGAGGTCGAGCAGTTCTTC. Translation gives CASPRTEVEQFF. This chain connects TRBV27 to TRBJ2-1; D gene uncertain. The germline V gene encodes CDR1 MNHEY and CDR2 SMNVEV (reference sequence). This CDR3 region has 12 residues. The ends were cut back, 8 bases at V and 10 bases at J, with 15 bases in the middle.

The genes are TRBV7-6 and TRBJ2-7; 7 bases align to TRBD1. This CDR3 is 15 amino acids long. CDR1 and CDR2 (germline): SGHVS, FNYEAQ. V lost 1 base, J lost 4 bases, and 7 bases stayed unmatched. The CDR3 protein is CASSLGSGQIYEQYF. The CDR3 DNA reads as TGTGCCAGCAGCTTAGGCTCGGGACAGATTTACGAGCAGTACTTC. Based on the CDR3 plus reference TRBV7-6 and TRBJ2-7, the full variable domain is GAGVSQSPRYKVTKRGQDVALRCDPISGHVSLYWYRQALGQGPEFLTYFNYEAQQDKSGLPNDRFSAERPEGSISTLTIQRTEQRDSAMYRCASSLGSGQIYEQYFGPGTRLTVT.

This chain connects TRBV28 to TRBJ1-2; 8 bases are shared with TRBD1. Germline CDR1 MDHEN, CDR2 SYDVKM. V shed 4 bases, J shed 4 bases, and the junction held 11 bases outside the gene matches. The CDR3 length is 16 residues. This CDR3 is CASSWTLGTGLYGYTF. DNA for the CDR3: TGTGCCAGCAGTTGGACGCTAGGGACAGGACTCTATGGCTACACCTTC.

This chain joins TRBV29-1 and TRBJ1-6; TRBD1 matches 8 bases. Looked up from germline, CDR1 is SQVTM and CDR2 is ANQGSEA. This CDR3 has 14 amino acids. The V gene end was trimmed by 6 bases and the J gene end by 3 bases; junction bases not matched to a gene: 4. This CDR3 is CSVLTGGYNSPLHF. DNA of the CDR3: TGCAGCGTCCTAACAGGGGGCTATAATTCACCCCTCCACTTT.

Only a few counts were recorded for this clonotype. The V call is TRBV12-5, the J call TRBJ2-7, with D tentatively TRBD1 or TRBD2 (7 bases each). CDR1 and CDR2 from the germline V gene are LGHNT and FRNRAP. The ends were cut back, 5 bases at V and 1 base at J, with 15 bases in the middle. This CDR3 spans 15 amino acids. The CDR3 DNA follows: TGTGCTAGTGGTCTGCAGGGGGGGGCTTCCTACGAGCAGTACTTC. It yields the protein CASGLQGGASYEQYF. Using reference TRBV12-5 and TRBJ2-7 for the parts outside the CDR3, the full variable domain is DARVTQTPRHKVTEMGQEVTMRCQPILGHNTVFWYRQTMMQGLELLAYFRNRAPLDDSGMPKDRFSAEMPDATLATLKIQPSEPRDSAVYFCASGLQGGASYEQYFGPGTRLTVT.

This clonotype was seen a few times. The gene calls are TRBV4-2 and TRBJ2-3; the match to TRBD2 covers 7 bases. The trim removed 3 bases at V and 0 bases at J, leaving 18 bases unmatched. The CDR3 runs to 20 residues. The germline CDR1 and CDR2 sequences are LGHNA and YNFKEQ. DNA for the CDR3: TGTGCCAGCAGCCATCGAAGAGGGGCGGGAGAGGGGACTAGCACAGATACGCAGTATTTT. Translation: CASSHRRGAGEGTSTDTQYF.

This clonotype came up once. The rearrangement links TRBV3-1 to TRBJ2-2; TRBD2 matches at 10 bases. The CDR3 is made up of 19 amino acids. Germline loops: CDR1 LGHDT, CDR2 YNNKEL (reference sequence). V lost 8 bases, J lost 5 bases, and 20 bases stayed unmatched. Written as DNA, the CDR3 is TGTGCCAGCTGTTTCTTTGCAGCGGGAGGGACTCCGATAACCGGGGAGCTGTTTTTT. Encoded protein: CASCFFAAGGTPITGELFF.

This clonotype came up a few times. The genes are TRBV20-1 and TRBJ2-5; maybe TRBD2 (5 bases). CDR1 is DFQATT and CDR2 is SNEGSKA in the germline V gene (reference sequence). The CDR3 runs 13 residues. V was cut by 1 base and J by 1 base, with 7 bases left in between. The CDR3 DNA sequence: TGCAGTGCTAGAGGGGAGACCCAAGAGACCCAGTACTTC. Translating gives CSARGETQETQYF.

This clonotype was observed a handful of times. The V and J genes are TRBV7-8 and TRBJ2-7, with TRBD2 identical over 8 bases. Trimming at V came to 6 bases and at J to 2 bases, leaving 9 bases not matched to a gene. This CDR3 is 15 amino acids long. Germline loops: CDR1 SGHVS, CDR2 FQNEAQ. The CDR3 region is CASRPLAGITYEQYF. CDR3 sequence (DNA): TGTGCCAGCAGACCATTAGCGGGAATAACCTACGAGCAGTACTTC.

This clonotype came up a few times. Here the CDR3 reads CASRPTGLNSPLHF. In DNA, the CDR3 is TGTGCCAGCAGGCCTACAGGGTTGAATTCACCCCTCCACTTT. This chain joins TRBV12-3 or TRBV12-4 and TRBJ1-6, with D perhaps matching TRBD1 (6 bases). The germline V and J ends were trimmed by 6 bases and 7 bases, with 13 bases remaining between them. The CDR3 has 14 amino acids.

This clonotype was detected only a few times. The chain joins TRBV27 to TRBJ2-3, with 9 positions matching TRBD2. Germline V gives CDR1 MNHEY, CDR2 SMNVEV (reference sequence). The CDR3 runs to 15 residues. Losses at the gene ends were 6 bases for V and 3 bases for J; bases not matched to a gene: 7. The CDR3 region is CASRGLAGETDTQYF. The CDR3 nucleotides are TGTGCCAGCAGAGGCTTAGCGGGAGAAACAGATACGCAGTATTTT.

This sequence joins TRBV12-3 or TRBV12-4 and TRBJ1-5; D uncertain. This CDR3 has 15 residues. V dropped 0 bases and J dropped 7 bases, with 13 bases sitting between them. The CDR3 protein is CASSLAAKGEQPQHF. The CDR3 DNA sequence: TGTGCCAGCAGTTTAGCGGCGAAGGGCGAACAGCCCCAGCATTTT.

This clonotype was counted ten times or more. The chain uses TRBV4-3 and TRBJ2-1; perhaps TRBD2 as D (5 bases). The CDR3 consists of 12 residues. Trimming cost V 3 bases and J 10 bases, with 10 bases left between them. Germline values: CDR1 LGHNA, CDR2 YSLEER. The CDR3 DNA sequence: TGCGCCAGCAGCCACTCGGGGAGCGAGCAGTTCTTC. Encoded protein: CASSHSGSEQFF.

This clonotype has a handful of counts. The V and J genes are TRBV28 and TRBJ2-1, with D unresolved. Trimming cost V 6 bases and J 5 bases, with 8 bases left between them. This CDR3 has 12 amino acids. In germline, CDR1 is MDHEN, CDR2 SYDVKM. This CDR3 is CASRTTHNEQFF. CDR3 DNA: TGTGCCAGCAGGACAACACACAATGAGCAGTTCTTC.

This clonotype was seen a few times. The chain carries TRBV7-6 and TRBJ1-2, with D perhaps matching TRBD1 (6 bases). The V end was cut by 4 bases, the J end by 4 bases, with 10 bases between. CDR3 length equals 13 residues. CDR1 and CDR2 (germline): SGHVS, FNYEAQ. The chain's CDR3 is CASSSGQRYGYTF. Here the CDR3 DNA reads TGTGCCAGCAGCTCCGGACAGCGCTATGGCTACACCTTC.